This T cell receptor beta chain was sequenced for a study of blood T cells in healthy people across ages. Then a second PCR, running roughly 6 to 11 cycles, was carried out with a sample-barcoded 5' primer and a J-beta primer mix. Sequencing recovered at least 2.5 million CDR3-containing paired-end reads from each sample. TCRdb recomputed calls from the 5' RACE reads with MiXCR, one row per CDR3 protein. The sample gives fewer than 800,000 distinct CDR3 sequences, about 21% of which show up once; 3.5% to 4% is in the top ten. V shed 3 bases, J shed 5 bases, and the junction held 13 bases outside the gene matches. The CDR3 consists of 16 residues. CDR1 and CDR2 (germline): DFQATT, SNEGSKA (reference sequence).

The rearrangement joins TRBV20-1 to TRBJ2-1; 7 bases agree with TRBD1. Source material: blood. This sequence originates from a man between 70 and 80 years old in good health. The CDR3 DNA sequence: TGCAGTGCTAGGGCGACAGGGCCCACGAGGCACAATGAGCAGTTCTTC. This translates into CSARATGPTRHNEQFF.